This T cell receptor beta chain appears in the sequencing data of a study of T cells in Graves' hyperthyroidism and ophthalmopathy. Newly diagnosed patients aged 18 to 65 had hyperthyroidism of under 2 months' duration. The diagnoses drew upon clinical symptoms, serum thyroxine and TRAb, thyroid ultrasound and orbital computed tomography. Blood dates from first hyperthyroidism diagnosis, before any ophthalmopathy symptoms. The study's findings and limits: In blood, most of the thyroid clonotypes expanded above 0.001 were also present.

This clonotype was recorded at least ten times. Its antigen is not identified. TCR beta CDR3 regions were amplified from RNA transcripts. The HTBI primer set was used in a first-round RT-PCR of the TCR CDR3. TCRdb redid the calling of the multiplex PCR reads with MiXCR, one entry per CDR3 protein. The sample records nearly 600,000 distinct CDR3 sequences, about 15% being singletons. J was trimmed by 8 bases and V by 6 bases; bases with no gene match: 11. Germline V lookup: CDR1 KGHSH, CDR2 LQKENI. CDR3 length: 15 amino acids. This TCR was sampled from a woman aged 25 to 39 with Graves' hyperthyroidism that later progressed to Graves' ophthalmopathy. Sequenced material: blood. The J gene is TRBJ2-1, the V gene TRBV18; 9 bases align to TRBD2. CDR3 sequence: CASSLSREGSDEQFF. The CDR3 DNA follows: TGTGCCAGCTCTCTCTCGCGGGAGGGATCGGATGAGCAGTTCTTC.